The 26 T cell receptor beta chains presented below share a single source sample, sequenced in a study of molecular identifiers for immune sequencing clone quantification. MiXCR, run by TCRdb on the PCR reads, gives a single entry per CDR3 protein. The data contain under 600,000 distinct CDR3 sequences, about 25% of them singletons. The sample comprised naive CD8+ T cells from blood, with Jurkat cell RNA spiked in. Subset in this sample: FACS-sorted CD8+CD4-CCR7+CD45RA+ naive T cells. These receptors all stem from a human donor in good health. Some libraries in this study had Jurkat cell RNA spiked in.

The rearrangement uses TRBV4-1 and TRBJ2-7; no clear D. In germline, CDR1 is MGHRA, CDR2 YSYEKL. CDR3 length equals 15 residues. Trimming removed 3 bases from V and 3 bases from J, with 15 bases in between. The CDR3 loop reads CASSQTAVNRYEQYF. The CDR3 region has the DNA TGCGCCAGCAGCCAGACCGCAGTTAACCGCTACGAGCAGTACTTC.

The genes are TRBV2 and TRBJ2-3; 10 bases map to TRBD1. With V trimmed by 7 bases and J by 3 bases, 7 bases remained unmatched. Germline assignment: CDR1 SNHLY and CDR2 FYNNEI. This CDR3 spans 15 amino acids. The CDR3 spells CASKETGGSTDTQYF. The CDR3 bases are TGTGCCAGCAAAGAGACAGGGGGCTCAACAGATACGCAGTATTTT.

This clonotype came up many times. The V gene is TRBV6-5, the J gene TRBJ2-5; D may be TRBD1 or TRBD2 (6 bases each). Germline assignment: CDR1 MNHEY and CDR2 SVGAGI. This CDR3 is 15 amino acids long. Deletions cut 4 bases from V and 5 bases from J, with 17 bases between. The CDR3 DNA sequence: TGTGCCAGCAGTTTGTCCGGACAAGGGGGGGAGACCCAGTACTTC. Encoded protein: CASSLSGQGGETQYF.

This clonotype came up many times. The chain combines TRBV29-1 with TRBJ1-1, with 7 bases aligning to TRBD1. The germline gives CDR1 SQVTM, CDR2 ANQGSEA. Germline trimming cut 6 bases from V and 8 bases from J; bases unmatched to any gene: 3. This CDR3 is 10 amino acids long. The CDR3 bases are TGCAGCGTAACAGGGGTCGAAGCTTTCTTT. Translating it yields CSVTGVEAFF.

This clonotype showed up just a few times. This rearrangement joins TRBV30 to TRBJ2-5, with a weak D call TRBD2 (5 bases). The CDR3 is 12 amino acids. Germline V gene data show CDR1 as GTSNPN and CDR2 as SVGIG (reference sequence). Trimming stripped 0 bases from V and 3 bases from J, with 5 bases between. The CDR3 is CAWSVLEETQYF. The CDR3 DNA is TGTGCCTGGAGTGTACTAGAAGAGACCCAGTACTTC.

Note on this clonotype: A much larger clone lies a single base off, so this may be a read error. V is TRBV7-2 and J is TRBJ1-5; 8 bases map to TRBD1. CDR1 and CDR2 from the germline V gene are SGHTA and FQGNSA. The CDR3 covers 15 residues. The CDR3 region has the DNA TGTGCCCGCAGCTTATGGACAGGGCACAATCAGCCCCAGCATTTT. Amino acid sequence: CARSLWTGHNQPQHF.

In its sample, this clonotype was seen many times. The chain has TRBV29-1 and TRBJ2-1; TRBD2 might be the D (5 bases). The CDR3 is 12 amino acids. V lost 4 bases, J lost 3 bases, and 7 bases lay in between. In germline, CDR1 is SQVTM, CDR2 ANQGSEA. The CDR3 coding sequence is TGCAGCGTTGTACTAGTCTACAATGAGCAGTTCTTC. It yields the protein CSVVLVYNEQFF.

This clonotype was found a few times. V is TRBV5-3 and J is TRBJ2-7; no clear D. TRBV5-3 is labeled an ORF, and its function is uncertain. V lost 8 bases, J lost 6 bases, and 15 bases lay in between. This CDR3 spans 12 amino acids. The CDR3 nucleotides read TGTGCCAGCAGCCCACCTATAGGCGAGCAGTACTTC. It yields the protein CASSPPIGEQYF.

The chain has TRBV20-1 and TRBJ2-7; weak D call: TRBD1 (6 bases). V was clipped by 6 bases and J by 7 bases, with 22 bases between them. The CDR3 is 14 amino acids. The germline V gene encodes CDR1 DFQATT and CDR2 SNEGSKA (reference sequence). In DNA, the CDR3 is TGCAGTGCCCCACCCCCGGACAGACTTCGGGAGCAGTACTTC. It specifies CSAPPPDRLREQYF.

This sequence joins TRBV9 and TRBJ1-6, with 9 bases aligning to TRBD1. V lost 3 bases, J lost 10 bases, and 8 bases stayed unmatched. CDR1 and CDR2 (germline): SGDLS, YYNGEE. This CDR3 is built from 15 residues. CDR3 DNA: TGTGCCAGCAGCGCCCAGGGACAGGGAAGATCACCCCTCCACTTT. It codes for CASSAQGQGRSPLHF.

The chain carries TRBV6-1 and TRBJ2-5; 7 bases align to TRBD1. CDR3 length: 14 residues. Germline V gene sequence: CDR1 MNHNS, CDR2 SASEGT. V lost 3 bases to trimming and J lost 4 bases; unmatched junction nucleotides: 5. The CDR3 DNA reads as TGTGCCAGCAGTGATACAGGGGTGGCAGAGACCCAGTACTTC. Its protein is CASSDTGVAETQYF.

This clonotype was counted ten times or more. The V and J genes are TRBV5-6 and TRBJ2-7; TRBD1 or TRBD2 may be the D gene (5 bases each). This CDR3 has 14 residues. CDR1 and CDR2 (germline): SGHDT, YYEEEE. The ends were cut back, 0 bases at V and 2 bases at J, with 9 bases in the middle. The CDR3 here is CASSLGGTTYEQYF. The CDR3 DNA reads as TGTGCCAGCAGCTTGGGGGGGACGACCTACGAGCAGTACTTC.

Concerning this clonotype: A junction end diverges from the germline sequence, so it may reflect a read error. V is TRBV24-1 and J is TRBJ2-1, with a possible D match to TRBD2 (5 bases). The CDR3 has 13 residues. Germline V gene data show CDR1 as KGHDR and CDR2 as SFDVKD. CDR3: CATSADDYNEQSF. The DNA for the CDR3 is TGTGCCACCAGCGCGGACGACTACAATGAGCAGTCCTTC.

This chain joins TRBV30 and TRBJ2-6; 10 bases align to TRBD1. The CDR3 is 17 residues long. Germline V gene lookup returns CDR1 GTSNPN and CDR2 SVGIG (reference sequence). V gave up 1 base and J gave up 0 bases; unmatched junction bases: 3. CDR3: CAWSGDRGPSGANVLTF. CDR3 in DNA: TGTGCCTGGAGTGGGGACAGGGGTCCCTCTGGGGCCAACGTCCTGACTTTC. Full variable domain (outside the CDR3, taken from reference TRBV30 and TRBJ2-6): SQTIHQWPATLVQPVGSPLSLECTVEGTSNPNLYWYRQAAGRGLQLLFYSVGIGQISSEVPQNLSASRPQDRQFILSSKKLLLSDSGFYLCAWSGDRGPSGANVLTFGAGSRLTVL.

In its sample, this clonotype was seen a few times. The V call is TRBV27, the J call TRBJ1-5; D unclear. Trimming stripped 0 bases from V and 2 bases from J, with 5 bases between. The CDR3 totals 14 residues. The germline V gene encodes CDR1 MNHEY and CDR2 SMNVEV (reference sequence). The CDR3 reads CASSLSFRNQPQHF. CDR3 coding DNA: TGTGCCAGCAGTTTATCCTTCCGCAATCAGCCCCAGCATTTT.

This clonotype has more than one count but fewer than ten. The V gene is TRBV20-1, the J gene TRBJ2-5; 8 bases map to TRBD1. Looked up from germline, CDR1 is DFQATT and CDR2 is SNEGSKA (reference sequence). V shed 1 base, J shed 7 bases, and the junction held 11 bases outside the gene matches. The CDR3 contains 15 residues. CDR3 DNA: TGCAGTGCTAGAGCCGGACAGGGTGGCTATGGGACCCAGTACTTC. The encoded protein is CSARAGQGGYGTQYF.

This clonotype has only a few counts. The chain is built from TRBV11-2 and TRBJ2-7; perhaps TRBD1 as D (6 bases). This CDR3 spans 14 amino acids. V was cut by 5 bases and J by 2 bases, with 13 bases left in between. Germline CDR1 reads SGHAT; CDR2 reads FQNNGV. This chain's CDR3 is CASSEDSFTYEQYF. CDR3 bases: TGTGCCAGCAGCGAGGACAGTTTTACCTACGAGCAGTACTTC.

The chain links TRBV11-3 to TRBJ2-3; 11 bases are a match to TRBD2. The CDR3 extends over 18 amino acids. V gave up 1 base and J gave up 0 bases; unmatched junction bases: 6. Germline V gene sequence: CDR1 SGHNT, CDR2 YENEEA. The CDR3 is CASSLGSASGRSTDTQYF. The DNA for the CDR3 is TGTGCCAGCAGCTTAGGATCGGCTAGCGGGAGGAGCACAGATACGCAGTATTTT.

This clonotype was found once. The chain has TRBV20-1 and TRBJ2-7; D remains ambiguous. The CDR3 has 12 amino acids. Trimming took 3 bases from V and 3 from J, leaving 9 bases between them. Looked up from germline, CDR1 is DFQATT and CDR2 is SNEGSKA (reference sequence). In nucleotides, the CDR3 is TGCAGTGCTAGTTGGGCTAGCTACGAGCAGTACTTC. Protein sequence: CSASWASYEQYF.

This clonotype was seen more than once but under ten times. The chain links TRBV7-9 to TRBJ1-4, with a tentative D call TRBD1 (5 bases). V was clipped by 5 bases and J by 4 bases, with 11 bases between them. The CDR3 spans 14 residues. From germline, CDR1 is SEHNR and CDR2 FQNEAQ (reference sequence). This CDR3 reads CASSQGPNNEKLFF. The CDR3 coding sequence is TGTGCCAGCAGCCAGGGACCGAATAATGAAAAACTGTTTTTT.

This clonotype was counted at least ten times. The chain carries TRBV30 and TRBJ1-1; D is unresolved. V dropped 5 bases and J dropped 4 bases, with 8 bases sitting between them. Per the germline V gene, CDR1 is GTSNPN and CDR2 is SVGIG (reference sequence). The CDR3 totals 11 residues. CDR3 in DNA: TGTGCCTGGGGAACCAGCACTGAAGCTTTCTTT. Translation: CAWGTSTEAFF.

About this clonotype: One end of the junction varies from germline; a read error may be responsible. The V gene is TRBV20-1, the J gene TRBJ2-4, with TRBD2 matching over 14 bases. The germline gives CDR1 DFQATT, CDR2 SNEGSKA (reference sequence). This CDR3 spans 19 amino acids. In nucleotides, the CDR3 is TGCAGTGCCGAGACTAGCGGGGGGGCGAGAGGGCTCGGCAAAGACATTCAGTACTTC. Amino acid sequence: CSAETSGGARGLGKDIQYF.

The J gene is TRBJ1-1, the V gene TRBV10-3; D is undetermined. Germline CDR1 ENHRY, CDR2 SYGVKD. V was cut by 2 bases and J by 4 bases, with 5 bases left in between. The CDR3 spans 12 residues. CDR3 loop: CAISEGPTEAFF. The CDR3 region has the DNA TGTGCCATCAGTGAGGGTCCCACTGAAGCTTTCTTT.

The chain recombines TRBV9 with TRBJ2-5; 7 nucleotides agree with TRBD1. Germline V CDR1 and CDR2: SGDLS, YYNGEE. V shed 3 bases and J 9 bases; nucleotides not matched to a gene: 11. CDR3 length equals 14 residues. CDR3 protein: CASSGTGLGEPQYF. CDR3 in DNA: TGTGCCAGCAGCGGGACAGGCCTGGGGGAGCCCCAGTACTTC.

The chain employs TRBV9 and TRBJ2-3, with 12 bases that match TRBD2. With 4 bases clipped from V and 7 bases from J, the junction kept 10 bases outside the gene matches. CDR3 length equals 16 residues. Germline lookup yields CDR1 SGDLS and CDR2 YYNGEE. This CDR3 is CASSSNLAGGPNTQYF. In nucleotides, the CDR3 is TGTGCCAGCAGCTCTAATCTAGCGGGGGGGCCAAATACGCAGTATTTT.

As regards this clonotype: A read error may be the cause here, since a much bigger clone is one base away. This chain links TRBV5-1 with TRBJ1-1, with TRBD1 matching over 7 bases. Germline lookup yields CDR1 SGHRS and CDR2 YFSETQ. The CDR3 is 14 residues long. CDR3 sequence (DNA): TGCGCCAGCAGCTTGTGGGGGGACAGCACTGAAGCTTCCTTT. This sequence encodes CASSLWGDSTEASF.